The 24 T cell receptor beta chains listed next were all sequenced from one sample in a study of CD8 T cells in Susac syndrome. Random hexamers were used to reverse transcribe an amount of about 0.5 to 1 ug RNA. TCRdb analysed the immunoSEQ multiplex PCR reads with MiXCR anew, one entry per CDR3 protein. The sample lists 150,000 to 200,000 distinct CDR3 sequences; roughly 92% were seen once. The source material was CD4+ T cells from PBMCs. These receptors were obtained from a human donor with multiple sclerosis.

The genes are TRBV28 and TRBJ1-6; 8 nucleotides match TRBD1. Germline V lookup: CDR1 MDHEN, CDR2 SYDVKM. The CDR3 extends over 15 amino acids. Trimming removed 7 bases from V and 7 bases from J; junction bases left unmatched: 9. The CDR3 spells CASTLGTGANSPLHF. The CDR3 DNA is TGTGCCAGCACCCTAGGGACAGGAGCAAATTCACCCCTCCACTTT. Full variable domain (outside the CDR3, taken from reference TRBV28 and TRBJ1-6): DVKVTQSSRYLVKRTGEKVFLECVQDMDHENMFWYRQDPGLGLRLIYFSYDVKMKEKGDIPEGYSVSREKKERFSLILESASTNQTSMYLCASTLGTGANSPLHFGNGTRLTVT.

V is TRBV19 and J is TRBJ2-3; D is uncertain. The V end was cut by 7 bases, the J end by 0 bases, with 2 bases between. CDR3 size: 11 residues. Germline V CDR1 and CDR2: LNHDA, SQIVND (reference sequence). The CDR3 is CASTSTDTQYF. CDR3 coding DNA: TGTGCCAGTACAAGCACAGATACGCAGTATTTT.

The chain has TRBV7-9 and TRBJ1-1, with no clear D. The CDR3 is 14 amino acids. CDR1 and CDR2 from the germline V gene are SEHNR and FQNEAQ (reference sequence). V lost 5 bases, J lost 0 bases, and 10 bases lay in between. As DNA, the CDR3 is TGTGCCAGCAGCCGGGAGGGAATGAACACTGAAGCTTTCTTT. This codes for CASSREGMNTEAFF. The whole variable domain, filled in from reference TRBV7-9 and TRBJ1-1, reads DTGVSQNPRHKITKRGQNVTFRCDPISEHNRLYWYRQTLGQGPEFLTYFQNEAQLEKSRLLSDRFSAERPKGSFSTLEIQRTEQGDSAMYLCASSREGMNTEAFFGQGTRLTVV.

The rearrangement uses TRBV4-3 and TRBJ2-7; 10 bases fit TRBD2. This CDR3 is built from 15 residues. In germline, CDR1 is LGHNA, CDR2 YSLEER. Unmatched junction bases numbered 2, after V lost 3 bases and J lost 0 bases. CDR3 loop: CASSHIAGGSYEQYF. The CDR3 DNA reads as TGCGCCAGCAGCCATATAGCGGGAGGCTCCTACGAGCAGTACTTC.

The chain couples TRBV20-1 to TRBJ1-5; tentatively, D is TRBD1 (6 bases). V lost 4 bases and J 5 bases, leaving 21 bases between the germline ends. This CDR3 has 16 amino acids. Per germline, CDR1 DFQATT and CDR2 SNEGSKA (reference sequence). CDR3 coding DNA: TGCAGTGCTATTCAGACAGGAGTTCCTTCGCATCAGCCCCAGCATTTT. Protein sequence: CSAIQTGVPSHQPQHF.

The chain uses TRBV5-1 and TRBJ2-2; D gene unclear. The germline CDR1 and CDR2 sequences are SGHRS and YFSETQ. This CDR3 is built from 16 residues. V was pared by 0 bases and J by 0 bases, with 9 bases between. The CDR3 sequence: CASSLDPTSNTGELFF. For the CDR3, the DNA is TGCGCCAGCAGCTTGGATCCAACTTCGAACACCGGGGAGCTGTTTTTT.

The count of this clonotype is one. The V gene is TRBV7-9, the J gene TRBJ1-1; D perhaps matches TRBD1 (6 bases). The germline V gene encodes CDR1 SEHNR and CDR2 FQNEAQ (reference sequence). The V end was cut by 3 bases, the J end by 7 bases, with 9 bases between. The CDR3 length is 12 residues. Here the CDR3 reads CASSLGTFEAFF. The CDR3 DNA follows: TGTGCCAGCAGCTTGGGGACATTTGAAGCTTTCTTT.

This chain joins TRBV5-1 and TRBJ2-1, with no clear D. There are 13 residues in the CDR3. The germline V gene has CDR1 SGHRS and CDR2 YFSETQ. V was cut by 4 bases and J by 2 bases, with 7 bases left in between. The CDR3 spells CASSPTAYNEQFF. The CDR3 DNA reads TGCGCCAGCAGCCCGACTGCCTACAATGAGCAGTTCTTC.

The rearrangement joins TRBV3-1 to TRBJ2-1, with TRBD1 as a possible D gene (5 bases). The CDR3 has 15 residues. The germline gives CDR1 LGHDT, CDR2 YNNKEL (reference sequence). The V and J ends lost 5 bases and 0 bases respectively, with 11 bases between them. In DNA, the CDR3 is TGTGCCAGCAGCGCAGGGATGGGCTCCTACAATGAGCAGTTCTTC. Translated, it gives CASSAGMGSYNEQFF.

The chain is built from TRBV19 and TRBJ1-1; 9 nucleotides align to TRBD1. V was pared by 5 bases and J by 0 bases, with 19 bases of the junction left unmatched. The germline V gene has CDR1 LNHDA and CDR2 SQIVND (reference sequence). The CDR3 is 20 residues long. In nucleotides, the CDR3 is TGTGCCAGTAGTTCCTCCCCATACGACAGGGGGAATGGGATGAACACTGAAGCTTTCTTT. It yields the protein CASSSSPYDRGNGMNTEAFF. Together with reference TRBV19 and TRBJ1-1, the CDR3 gives the full variable domain: DGGITQSPKYLFRKEGQNVTLSCEQNLNHDAMYWYRQDPGQGLRLIYYSQIVNDFQKGDIAEGYSVSREKKESFPLTVTSAQKNPTAFYLCASSSSPYDRGNGMNTEAFFGQGTRLTVV.

V and J are TRBV6-6 and TRBJ2-3; D is undetermined. The CDR3 totals 16 residues. Germline CDR1 and CDR2: MNHNY and SVGAGI (reference sequence). Deletions cut 2 bases from V and 3 bases from J, with 15 bases between. The CDR3: CASSYGAIQATDTQYF. CDR3 DNA sequence: TGTGCCAGCAGTTACGGTGCGATCCAAGCAACAGATACGCAGTATTTT.

This chain connects TRBV10-3 to TRBJ2-1; a weak D match, TRBD1 (6 bases). The CDR3 runs 14 residues. Germline V gene sequence: CDR1 ENHRY, CDR2 SYGVKD. V was clipped by 2 bases and J by 9 bases, with 14 bases between them. The CDR3 loop is CAISETGRFSEQFF. CDR3 bases: TGTGCCATCAGTGAGACAGGGAGATTTAGTGAGCAGTTCTTC.

The chain recombines TRBV20-1 with TRBJ1-2; 7 bases match TRBD1. The CDR3 loop spans 13 amino acids. After removal of 3 bases from V and 7 bases from J, the junction contained 8 bases not matched to a gene. Germline loops: CDR1 DFQATT, CDR2 SNEGSKA (reference sequence). The CDR3 spells CSARGTVVRGYTF. In DNA, the CDR3 is TGCAGTGCTAGGGGGACAGTCGTACGTGGCTACACCTTC.

This clonotype has just one count. The chain couples TRBV10-3 to TRBJ2-7; 8 bases map to TRBD1. Germline V gives CDR1 ENHRY, CDR2 SYGVKD. The CDR3 runs 15 residues. The V and J ends lost 5 bases and 0 bases, in that order; junction bases with no gene match: 6. The CDR3 bases are TGTGCCATCAGTCCGAACAGGGGGAGCTCCTACGAGCAGTACTTC. It encodes CAISPNRGSSYEQYF.

The chain recombines TRBV4-2 with TRBJ2-2; 15 nucleotides match TRBD2. This CDR3 is built from 20 residues. Per germline, CDR1 LGHNA and CDR2 YNFKEQ. Trimming at V came to 1 base and at J to 1 base, leaving 7 bases not matched to a gene. The CDR3 bases are TGTGCCAGCAGCCAAGTATTGTTGGGACTAGCGGGGGGGAACACCGGGGAGCTGTTTTTT. Translating it yields CASSQVLLGLAGGNTGELFF.

The rearrangement links TRBV9 to TRBJ2-5; no definite D call. With 4 bases removed from V and 1 base from J, the gap between germline ends came to 14 bases. Germline loops: CDR1 SGDLS, CDR2 YYNGEE. This CDR3 contains 15 residues. The CDR3 protein is CASSPYAGSQETQYF. Here the CDR3 DNA reads TGTGCCAGCAGCCCATATGCCGGTTCCCAAGAGACCCAGTACTTC.

The chain carries TRBV5-7 and TRBJ2-7; D unresolved. TRBV5-7 is annotated as an ORF whose role is uncertain. V was shortened by 4 bases and J by 6 bases, with 8 bases between the two germline ends. The CDR3 length is 11 residues. DNA for the CDR3: TGTGCCAGCAGCCCCCACCGCGAGCAGTACTTC. The encoded protein is CASSPHREQYF.

The chain carries TRBV27 and TRBJ1-6, with 7 nucleotides matching TRBD1. The junction had 11 bases not matched to a gene; V was cut back by 5 bases and J by 10 bases. The CDR3 length is 15 residues. From germline, CDR1 is MNHEY and CDR2 SMNVEV (reference sequence). The CDR3 spells CASSPRQGGPSPLHF. CDR3 sequence (DNA): TGTGCCAGCAGTCCTAGGCAGGGGGGACCGTCACCCCTCCACTTT.

This chain links TRBV12-5 with TRBJ2-3; 10 bases line up with TRBD2. The CDR3 has 15 residues. The germline CDR1 and CDR2 sequences are LGHNT and FRNRAP. V shed 6 bases, J shed 4 bases, and the junction held 7 bases outside the gene matches. DNA for the CDR3: TGTGCTAGTGGCCCAGCGGGAGGGTGGGCAGATACGCAGTATTTT. Its protein product is CASGPAGGWADTQYF.

This chain connects TRBV5-1 to TRBJ2-1; 14 bases line up with TRBD2. The CDR3 extends over 16 amino acids. The germline gives CDR1 SGHRS, CDR2 YFSETQ. The V gene end was trimmed by 4 bases and the J gene end by 9 bases; junction bases not matched to a gene: 9. CDR3 protein: CASSRGLAGDSVEQFF. CDR3 nucleotides: TGCGCCAGCAGCCGGGGACTAGCGGGAGATAGCGTTGAGCAGTTCTTC.

The chain joins TRBV4-3 to TRBJ2-7, with no clear D. Germline V lookup: CDR1 LGHNA, CDR2 YSLEER. The CDR3 has 15 residues. Trimming left V 1 base short and J 6 bases short, with 16 bases between. Here the CDR3 reads CASSQGSGSLAEQYF. CDR3 nucleotide sequence: TGCGCCAGCAGCCAAGGTTCCGGCAGTCTGGCCGAGCAGTACTTC.

The chain is built from TRBV27 and TRBJ1-1; no definite D call. This CDR3 has 13 residues. The V end was cut by 1 base, the J end by 3 bases, with 6 bases between. Germline-derived CDR1 and CDR2 are MNHEY and SMNVEV (reference sequence). CDR3 DNA: TGTGCCAGCAGTTTATTGGGTTACACTGAAGCTTTCTTT. The encoded protein is CASSLLGYTEAFF.

The chain carries TRBV7-9 and TRBJ2-7, with 7 bases aligning to TRBD1. V lost 1 base to trimming and J lost 0 bases; unmatched junction nucleotides: 6. CDR1 and CDR2 (germline): SEHNR, FQNEAQ (reference sequence). This CDR3 has 16 amino acids. CDR3 region: CASSLGGQVFSYEQYF. The CDR3 coding sequence is TGTGCCAGCAGCTTAGGCGGACAGGTTTTCTCCTACGAGCAGTACTTC. Together with reference TRBV7-9 and TRBJ2-7, the CDR3 gives the full variable domain: DTGVSQNPRHKITKRGQNVTFRCDPISEHNRLYWYRQTLGQGPEFLTYFQNEAQLEKSRLLSDRFSAERPKGSFSTLEIQRTEQGDSAMYLCASSLGGQVFSYEQYFGPGTRLTVT.

V usage is TRBV7-9 and J usage is TRBJ2-5; D unresolved. The CDR3 contains 11 residues. Trimming removed 4 bases at V and 5 bases at J, with 5 bases between. Germline V gene sequence: CDR1 SEHNR, CDR2 FQNEAQ (reference sequence). The CDR3 loop reads CASSSTETQYF. Here the CDR3 DNA reads TGTGCCAGCAGCTCGACGGAGACCCAGTACTTC.